The 2 T cell receptor beta chains given below trace back to one sample, sequenced in a study of T cells in Graves' hyperthyroidism and ophthalmopathy (dated by TCRdb to the late 2010s). Library preparation was by multiplex PCR. Sequencing used an Illumina HiSeq 2000. The TCR beta CDR3 regions were amplified from the RNA transcripts. The TCR CDR3 was subjected to a first round of RT-PCR using the HTBI primer set and the Qiagen OneStep RT-PCR kit. The public sequencing data were trimmed at Q25 with fastp and processed into clonotypes with MiXCR by TCRdb, which kept only in-frame beta chains. A single entry per CDR3 protein holds the most common genes and DNA from its merged rows. This sample is represented by around 300,000 distinct CDR3 sequences; about 14% of them were singletons. 6.5% to 10% of the sample is taken by the ten largest. Sequenced material: blood. The receptors derive from a woman in her twenties or thirties with Graves' hyperthyroidism that later progressed to Graves' ophthalmopathy.

This clonotype was detected many times. The chain employs TRBV7-2 and TRBJ2-3; the match to TRBD2 covers 8 bases. The ends lost 0 bases at V and 1 base at J; junction bases unmatched: 6. The CDR3 spans 17 residues. Germline loops: CDR1 SGHTA, CDR2 FQGNSA. The CDR3 DNA reads as TGTGCCAGCAGCTTAGCGGGATCGGGGGGGGGCACAGATACGCAGTATTTT. Its protein is CASSLAGSGGGTDTQYF.

The chain uses TRBV20-1 and TRBJ2-7; 11 bases line up with TRBD2. The germline CDR1 and CDR2 sequences are DFQATT and SNEGSKA (reference sequence). CDR3 length: 15 amino acids. V lost 2 bases to trimming and J lost 5 bases; unmatched junction nucleotides: 8. CDR3 coding DNA: TGCAGTGCTAGAAGCCTAGCGGGGGGACACCACGAGCAGTACTTC. It is translated as CSARSLAGGHHEQYF.